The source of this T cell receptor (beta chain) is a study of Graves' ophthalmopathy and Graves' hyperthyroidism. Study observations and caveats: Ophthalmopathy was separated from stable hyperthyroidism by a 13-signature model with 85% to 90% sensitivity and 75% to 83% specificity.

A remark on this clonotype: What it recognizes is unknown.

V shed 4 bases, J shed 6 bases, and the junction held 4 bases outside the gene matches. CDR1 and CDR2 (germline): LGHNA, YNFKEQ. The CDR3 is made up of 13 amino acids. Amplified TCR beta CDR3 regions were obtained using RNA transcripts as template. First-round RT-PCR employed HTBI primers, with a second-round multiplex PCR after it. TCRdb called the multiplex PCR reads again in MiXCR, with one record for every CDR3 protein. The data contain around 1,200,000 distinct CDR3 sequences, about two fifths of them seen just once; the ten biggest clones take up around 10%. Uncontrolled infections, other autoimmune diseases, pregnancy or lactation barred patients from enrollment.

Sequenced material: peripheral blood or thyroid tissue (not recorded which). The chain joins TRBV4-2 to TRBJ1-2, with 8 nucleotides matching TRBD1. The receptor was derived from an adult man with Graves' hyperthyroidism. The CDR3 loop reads CASSPLTGDGYTF. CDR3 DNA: TGTGCCAGCAGCCCCCTGACAGGGGATGGCTACACCTTC.